This T cell receptor (beta chain) originates from a study of blood T cell repertoires in COVID-19. Turning to the study itself: The United States, Italy and Spain provided the acute and convalescent COVID-19 samples.

This clone was observed a single time. Method: immunoSEQ multiplex PCR; TCRdb's copy keeps in-frame clones and lacks some. There are around 330,000 clones in the sample; roughly 88% occur only once, and approximately 4% lies in the top ten. Germline V gives CDR1 SGHRS, CDR2 YFSETQ. The CDR3 extends over 16 amino acids. Trimming removed 0 bases from V and 4 bases from J; junction bases left unmatched: 9. Sequencing was performed on peripheral blood. The V call is TRBV5-1, the J call TRBJ2-7, with TRBD2 matching 8 bases. This receptor was identified in a woman between 45 and 60 years old with active or convalescent COVID-19. In DNA, the CDR3 is TGCGCCAGCAGCTTGGGGACCGGGGGGGTAGGTTACGAGCAGTACTTC. It specifies CASSLGTGGVGYEQYF.